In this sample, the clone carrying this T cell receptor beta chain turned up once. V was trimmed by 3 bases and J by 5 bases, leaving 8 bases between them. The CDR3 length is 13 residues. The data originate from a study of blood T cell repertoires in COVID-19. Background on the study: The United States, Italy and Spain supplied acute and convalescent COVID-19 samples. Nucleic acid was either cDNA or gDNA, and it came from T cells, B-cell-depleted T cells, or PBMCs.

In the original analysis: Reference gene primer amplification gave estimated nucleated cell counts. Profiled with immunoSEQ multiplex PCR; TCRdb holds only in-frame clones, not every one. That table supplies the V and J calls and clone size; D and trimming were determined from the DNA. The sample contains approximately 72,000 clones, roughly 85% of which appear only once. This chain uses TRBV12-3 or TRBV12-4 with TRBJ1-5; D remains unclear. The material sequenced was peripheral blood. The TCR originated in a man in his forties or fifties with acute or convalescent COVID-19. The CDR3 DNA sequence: TGTGCCAGCAGTTTGCGGTTTTATCAGCCCCAGCATTTT. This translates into CASSLRFYQPQHF.